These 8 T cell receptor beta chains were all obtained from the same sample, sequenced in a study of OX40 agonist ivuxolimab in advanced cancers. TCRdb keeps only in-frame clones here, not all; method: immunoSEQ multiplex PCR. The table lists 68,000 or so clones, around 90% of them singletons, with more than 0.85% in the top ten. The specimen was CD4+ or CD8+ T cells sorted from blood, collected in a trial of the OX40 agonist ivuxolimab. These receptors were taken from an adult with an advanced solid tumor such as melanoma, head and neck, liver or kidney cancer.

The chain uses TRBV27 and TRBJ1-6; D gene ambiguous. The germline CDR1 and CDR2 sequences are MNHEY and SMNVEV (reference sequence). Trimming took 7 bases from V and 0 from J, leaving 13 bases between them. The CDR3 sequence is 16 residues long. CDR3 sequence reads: CASTPTAYSYNSPLHF. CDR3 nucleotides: TGTGCCAGCACCCCGACGGCCTACTCCTATAATTCACCCCTCCACTTT.

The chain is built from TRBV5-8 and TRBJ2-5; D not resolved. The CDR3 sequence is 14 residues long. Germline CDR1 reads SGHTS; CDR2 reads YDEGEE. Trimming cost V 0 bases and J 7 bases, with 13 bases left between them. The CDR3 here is CASSLDPAGPTQYF. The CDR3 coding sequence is TGTGCCAGCAGCTTGGATCCGGCCGGCCCGACCCAGTACTTC. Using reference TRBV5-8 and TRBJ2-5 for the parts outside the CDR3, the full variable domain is EAGVTQSPTHLIKTRGQQATLRCSPISGHTSVYWYQQALGLGLQFLLWYDEGEERNRGNFPPRFSGRQFPNYSSELNVNALELEDSALYLCASSLDPAGPTQYFGPGTRLLVL.

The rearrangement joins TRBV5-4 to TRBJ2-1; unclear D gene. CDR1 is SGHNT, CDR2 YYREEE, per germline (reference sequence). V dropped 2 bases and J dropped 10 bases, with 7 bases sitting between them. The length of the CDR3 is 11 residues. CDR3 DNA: TGTGCCAGCAGCTTATTCGGGGAGCAGTTCTTC. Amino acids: CASSLFGEQFF.

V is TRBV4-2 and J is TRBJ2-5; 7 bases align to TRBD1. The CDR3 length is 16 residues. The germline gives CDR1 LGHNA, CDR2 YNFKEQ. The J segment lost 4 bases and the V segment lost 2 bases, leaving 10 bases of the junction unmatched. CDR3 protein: CASSQLTGTDGETQYF. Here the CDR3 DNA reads TGTGCCAGCAGCCAATTAACCGGGACAGATGGAGAGACCCAGTACTTC.

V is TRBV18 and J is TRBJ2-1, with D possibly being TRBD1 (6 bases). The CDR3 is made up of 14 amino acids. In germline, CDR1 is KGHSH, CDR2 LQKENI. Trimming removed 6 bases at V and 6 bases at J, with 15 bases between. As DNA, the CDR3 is TGTGCCAGCTCGCCGGCTGCAGGGGTCAATGAGCAGTTCTTC. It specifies CASSPAAGVNEQFF.

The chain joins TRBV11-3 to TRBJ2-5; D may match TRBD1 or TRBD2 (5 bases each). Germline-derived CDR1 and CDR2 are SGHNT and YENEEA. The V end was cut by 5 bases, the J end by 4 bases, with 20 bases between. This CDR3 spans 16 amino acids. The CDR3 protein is CASSMGYKAGTETQYF. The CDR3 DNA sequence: TGTGCCAGCAGCATGGGATATAAGGCAGGGACAGAGACCCAGTACTTC.

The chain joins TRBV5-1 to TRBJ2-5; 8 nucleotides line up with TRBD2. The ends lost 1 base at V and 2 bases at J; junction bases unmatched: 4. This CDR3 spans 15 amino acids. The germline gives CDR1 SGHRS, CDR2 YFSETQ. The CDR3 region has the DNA TGCGCCAGCAGCTTGTTGACGGGGGGGCAAGAGACCCAGTACTTC. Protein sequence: CASSLLTGGQETQYF. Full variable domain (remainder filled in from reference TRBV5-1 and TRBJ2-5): KAGVTQTPRYLIKTRGQQVTLSCSPISGHRSVSWYQQTPGQGLQFLFEYFSETQRNKGNFPGRFSGRQFSNSRSEMNVSTLELGDSALYLCASSLLTGGQETQYFGPGTRLLVL.

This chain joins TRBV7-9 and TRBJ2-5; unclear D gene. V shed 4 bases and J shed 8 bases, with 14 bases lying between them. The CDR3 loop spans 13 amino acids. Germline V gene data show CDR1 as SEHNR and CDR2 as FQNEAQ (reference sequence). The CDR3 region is CASSWLTEGTQYF. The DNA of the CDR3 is TGTGCCAGCAGCTGGCTCACAGAAGGAACCCAGTACTTC.